This T cell receptor (beta chain) appears in the sequencing data of a study of blood T cell repertoires in COVID-19. Background on the study: There were acute and convalescent COVID-19 samples, and they came from the United States, Italy and Spain. T cells, B-cell-depleted T cells, or PBMCs supplied cDNA or gDNA.

Methods used by the authors: How many nucleated cells were present was estimated from reference gene primer amplification. Repertoires were generated with immunoSEQ multiplex PCR, while TCRdb's copy carries only in-frame clones and drops some. V and J calls and clone size are copied from that table; D and trimming were computed from the DNA. The sample holds roughly 380,000 clones, approximately 80% seen once. This clone was observed many times. The CDR3 runs 12 residues. Germline lookup yields CDR1 SEHNR and CDR2 FQNEAQ (reference sequence). Trimming removed 4 bases from V and 1 base from J, with 4 bases in between.

The chain couples TRBV7-9 to TRBJ1-1, with D uncertain. The sequence derives from a human donor with acute or convalescent COVID-19. The donor label of this sample is uncertain. Sequenced sample: peripheral blood. The CDR3, as DNA: TGTGCCAGCAGCTGGCCGAACACTGAAGCTTTCTTT. Translating gives CASSWPNTEAFF.